This TCR beta chain derives from a study of shared clonotypes between healthy human individuals. Positively selected for CCR7, the CD45RO-negative cells used as naive CD8 cells excluded terminally differentiated effector memory CD45RA+ cells. This clone was picked up one time. Only in-frame clones appear in the TCRdb table, and some are missing; sequencing was by immunoSEQ multiplex PCR. The sample carries about 2 million clones, over 85% recorded once. V was pared by 5 bases and J by 13 bases, with 6 bases of the junction left unmatched. From germline, CDR1 is MNHEY and CDR2 SVGAGI. This CDR3 is built from 14 residues.

The clonotype comes from a man younger than 35 in good health. This chain joins TRBV6-5 and TRBJ1-6; 12 bases map to TRBD1. The sample taken for sequencing was naive CD8+ T cells sorted from blood. The CDR3 region is CASSPRDRGQPLHF. The CDR3 bases are TGTGCCAGCAGTCCTCGGGACAGGGGGCAGCCCCTCCACTTT.